The sequence of this T cell receptor (beta chain) was determined in a study of Ad26.COV2.S vaccination and SARS-CoV-2 variants. Per germline, CDR1 LNHDA and CDR2 SQIVND (reference sequence). V was cut by 3 bases and J by 2 bases, with 13 bases left in between. The CDR3 extends over 16 amino acids. The treatment was: 15 to 20 received Ad26.COV2.S at low or high dose, single or two shots; 5 received placebo; per-sample allocation not given. The study sampled participants on day 63 after the first vaccine or placebo injection. Profiled with immunoSEQ multiplex PCR; TCRdb holds only in-frame clones, not every one. The table lists around 450,000 clones, roughly 91% of them singletons, with approximately 4.3% in the top ten.

The source was peripheral blood, collected in a trial of Ad26.COV2.S vaccine versus placebo. The receptor was derived from a person between 18 and 60 years old who received the Ad26.COV2.S COVID-19 vaccine or a placebo. The chain is built from TRBV19 and TRBJ2-2; tentatively, D is TRBD2 (6 bases). The CDR3 sequence is CASSIGMGLNTGELFF. The CDR3 region has the DNA TGTGCCAGTAGTATTGGTATGGGACTCAACACCGGGGAGCTGTTTTTT.